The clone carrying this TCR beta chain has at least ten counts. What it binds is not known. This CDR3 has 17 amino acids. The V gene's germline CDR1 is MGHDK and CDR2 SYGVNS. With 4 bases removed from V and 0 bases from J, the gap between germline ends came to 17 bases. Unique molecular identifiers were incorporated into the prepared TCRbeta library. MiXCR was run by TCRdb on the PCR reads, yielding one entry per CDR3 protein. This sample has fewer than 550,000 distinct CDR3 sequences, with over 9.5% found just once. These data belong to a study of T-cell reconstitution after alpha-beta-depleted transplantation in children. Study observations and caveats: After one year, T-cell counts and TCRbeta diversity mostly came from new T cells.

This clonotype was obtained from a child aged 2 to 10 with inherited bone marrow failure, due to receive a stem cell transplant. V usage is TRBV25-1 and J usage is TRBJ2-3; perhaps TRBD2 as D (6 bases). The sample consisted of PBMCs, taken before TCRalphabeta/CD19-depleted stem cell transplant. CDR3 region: CASSAREERRSTDTQYF. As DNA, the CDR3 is TGTGCCAGCAGTGCGAGGGAGGAGCGGAGAAGCACAGATACGCAGTATTTT.